This section outlines one T cell receptor beta chain sequence together with its context. Its specific antigen is unknown. The record has no base qualities; no much larger clone is one base away. TCR beta CDR3 regions were amplified from RNA transcripts for repertoire sequencing. A first-round RT-PCR used HTBI primers with the Qiagen OneStep RT-PCR kit, followed by a second-round multiplex PCR, size selection and purification. Libraries were sequenced on an Illumina HiSeq2000 using paired-end 100 bp reads. As for the authors' bioinformatics: Reads were processed with SOAPnuke, discarding reads with adapters, uncalled bases, mean Phred below 15, or no exact constant-primer or identifier match. High-quality paired reads were merged with COPE v1.2.5. Each unique nucleotide sequence was treated as a clonotype, and MiTCR v1.1 was used to align the clonotypes to the IMGT TRB V, D and J references. The analysis was limited to V-J combinations with a frequency above 0.0001, which together covered 99.2% of the repertoires. For each V-J combination, a TCR clonal expansion and chaos score was defined as the ratio of F50 clonal expansion to chaos observed in the TCRdist matrix. Welch's t-statistics and random forest were used to narrow the features down to 10 to 15 V-J combinations, which were then fed into a naive Bayes classifier. The Morisita-Horn index was used to measure how similar the thyroid and blood repertoires were. TCRdb cleaned the public reads at Q25 with fastp, built clones with MiXCR and kept in-frame beta chains. All rows with the same CDR3 protein become a single entry with the most common DNA and genes. In this record, the V and J calls reflect TCRdb's handling and not the investigators' own analysis. The sample table contains 500,000 to 700,000 distinct CDR3 sequences; only one count was recorded for about 40% of them. The ten largest account for over 3.5% of the sample.

V is pared back by 1 base and J by 1 base, with 7 bases lying between the germline termini. CDR1 LNHDA and CDR2 SQIVND were looked up in the germline V gene (reference sequence). The CDR3 sequence holds 15 residues, the cysteine and phenylalanine included. Only CDR3 DNA is held: 45 bases, read in frame from base 1. The data were taken from a study of Graves' ophthalmopathy and Graves' hyperthyroidism (dated by TCRdb to between 2017 and 2018). As for the study more broadly: A patient counted as having stable hyperthyroidism if there was no progression to ophthalmopathy within 18 months of follow-up. The study used signatures of the TCR beta repertoire to tell Graves' ophthalmopathy apart from Graves' hyperthyroidism and to predict which patients would progress to ophthalmopathy. In total, 135 blood samples were TCR-sequenced: approximately 42 ophthalmopathy, some 75 hyperthyroidism and around 17 hyperthyroidism-to-ophthalmopathy patients. To explore V-J signatures that separate ophthalmopathy from hyperthyroidism, a discovery set of fewer than 110 patients was enrolled, consisting of fewer than 45 with ophthalmopathy and 55 to 65 with stable hyperthyroidism. The independent validation cohort included 20 or so hyperthyroidism patients plus 17 patients who later progressed from hyperthyroidism to ophthalmopathy. In roughly 6 hyperthyroidism patients, the T-cell repertoires found in thyroid tissue were compared with those found in blood. Following sample collection, hyperthyroidism patients were given methimazole at a starting dose of 30 mg daily, and ophthalmopathy patients were given high-dose intravenous methylprednisolone. What the work shows at the level of the full study, not this receptor alone: Sample size was not predetermined statistically, and investigators were not blinded to group allocation. Ophthalmopathy was separated from stable hyperthyroidism by the 13-signature model with about 85% sensitivity and about 81% specificity in cross-validation and with 80%/75% in the test set. In validation, the model predicted ophthalmopathy progression with more than 70% sensitivity and roughly 72% specificity; 12 predicted patients were CT-confirmed with GO in a median of approximately 6.5 months. Most of the expanded thyroid clonotypes with a frequency above 0.001 were also detected in blood, and it was suggested that the thyroid immune response may be reflected by blood repertoires.

Hyperthyroidism patients were newly diagnosed, were aged 18 to 65 years, and had a disease duration under 2 months. Patients were excluded if they had other autoimmune diseases, uncontrolled infections, pregnancy or lactation. Clinical symptoms, serum thyroxine, TRAb, thyroid ultrasound and orbital computed tomography formed the basis of the diagnosis. Total RNA was extracted with Trizol reagent and quality-checked on an Agilent 2100 Bioanalyzer. The chain uses TRBV19 and TRBJ2-2; the D gene is unclear. This clonotype was obtained from an adult man with Graves' hyperthyroidism. The sample was peripheral blood or thyroid tissue (not recorded which). The CDR3 protein: CASSIGVLNTGELFF. The DNA sequence is given as TGTGCCAGTAGTATAGGCGTCCTGAACACCGGGGAGCTGTTTTTT.